These 16 T cell receptor beta chains originate from one sample sequenced in a study of blood T cell repertoires in COVID-19. Here immunoSEQ multiplex PCR was the method, and the copy in TCRdb shows in-frame clones only, minus some. This table holds 45,000 to 55,000 clones, roughly 85% found once. The material sequenced was peripheral blood. The receptor set was obtained from a human donor in a cohort sampled during active COVID-19.

The chain recombines TRBV3-1 (or the pseudogene TRBV3-2) with TRBJ1-2; 8 bases are a match to TRBD1. The V gene end was trimmed by 2 bases and the J gene end by 4 bases; junction bases not matched to a gene: 3. This CDR3 region has 14 residues. Per the germline V gene, CDR1 is LGHDT and CDR2 is YNNKEL (reference sequence). CDR3 loop: CASSQQGATYGYTF. The CDR3, as DNA: TGTGCCAGCAGCCAACAGGGGGCCACCTATGGCTACACCTTC.

The V gene is TRBV27, the J gene TRBJ2-6; D might be TRBD1 (6 bases). The CDR3 has 16 residues. Germline V gene lookup returns CDR1 MNHEY and CDR2 SMNVEV (reference sequence). Trimming removed 6 bases at V and 0 bases at J, with 12 bases between. CDR3 DNA sequence: TGTGCCAGCAGGGCTACAGGGAGCTCTGGGGCCAACGTCCTGACTTTC. This translates into CASRATGSSGANVLTF.

This clone was detected only once. The rearrangement uses TRBV11-2 and TRBJ1-3, with 9 bases fitting TRBD1. J lost 4 bases, V lost 6 bases, and 10 bases had no gene match. CDR3 length: 16 residues. From germline, CDR1 is SGHAT and CDR2 FQNNGV. CDR3 nucleotides: TGTGCCAGCAGTTTAACACAGGGGGCGCGAGGAAACACCATATATTTT. Amino acid sequence: CASSLTQGARGNTIYF. Together with reference TRBV11-2 and TRBJ1-3, the CDR3 gives the full variable domain: EAGVAQSPRYKIIEKRQSVAFWCNPISGHATLYWYQQILGQGPKLLIQFQNNGVVDDSQLPKDRFSAERLKGVDSTLKIQPAKLEDSAVYLCASSLTQGARGNTIYFGEGSWLTVV.

The chain has TRBV4-3 and TRBJ2-2; no clear D. The CDR3 is 17 residues long. V was cut by 1 base and J by 0 bases, with 12 bases left in between. Germline CDR1 and CDR2: LGHNA and YSLEER. For the CDR3, the DNA is TGCGCCAGCAGCCAAGCCGCGGTCGGCTCGAACACCGGGGAGCTGTTTTTT. Encoded protein: CASSQAAVGSNTGELFF.

This clone was observed once. The rearrangement uses TRBV10-3 and TRBJ2-7; 9 positions agree with TRBD1. The CDR3 runs 16 residues. The V segment lost 2 bases and the J segment 5 bases; nucleotides outside the gene matches: 10. The germline gives CDR1 ENHRY, CDR2 SYGVKD. The CDR3 DNA is TGTGCCATCAGTGAGATGGGGACAGGGAGGTCCGACGAGCAGTACTTC. This sequence encodes CAISEMGTGRSDEQYF.

The chain employs TRBV28 and TRBJ2-7, with D unresolved. The length of the CDR3 is 12 residues. Trimming pared 4 bases from V and 6 bases from J, leaving 10 bases between. Germline V gives CDR1 MDHEN, CDR2 SYDVKM. In DNA form, the CDR3 reads TGTGCCAGCAGTTCTACATGGGCCGAGCAGTACTTC. Amino acids: CASSSTWAEQYF.

J is TRBJ2-3 and V is TRBV29-1; 7 nucleotides agree with TRBD2. V trimming: 3 bases; J trimming: 2 bases; junction bases outside the gene matches: 8. CDR1 and CDR2 (germline): SQVTM, ANQGSEA. The CDR3 covers 15 residues. The CDR3 sequence: CSVEGLGGNTDTQYF. The DNA of the CDR3 is TGCAGCGTTGAGGGACTGGGGGGGAACACAGATACGCAGTATTTT.

The V gene is TRBV7-9, the J gene TRBJ2-2, with TRBD1 matching over 7 bases. Trimming at V came to 3 bases and at J to 3 bases, leaving 4 bases not matched to a gene. The CDR3 contains 15 residues. Germline values: CDR1 SEHNR, CDR2 FQNEAQ (reference sequence). CDR3 DNA sequence: TGTGCCAGCAGCTTCGGGACAGTGGACACCGGGGAGCTGTTTTTT. Amino acids: CASSFGTVDTGELFF.

CDR3 protein: CAIRAGQQNSPLHF. CDR3 nucleotides: TGTGCCATCAGGGCGGGACAGCAAAATTCACCCCTCCACTTT. The chain combines TRBV10-3 with TRBJ1-6; TRBD1 agrees at 7 bases. The CDR3 runs to 14 residues. Germline CDR1 reads ENHRY; CDR2 reads SYGVKD. The trim removed 6 bases at V and 7 bases at J, leaving 6 bases unmatched.

This chain links TRBV7-2 with TRBJ2-5, with D possibly matching TRBD2 (5 bases). Trimming removed 5 bases from V and 5 bases from J, with 12 bases in between. The CDR3 consists of 13 residues. Germline V gene data show CDR1 as SGHTA and CDR2 as FQGNSA. DNA of the CDR3: TGTGCCAGCAGCGTCGGGGAATCGGAGACCCAGTACTTC. This codes for CASSVGESETQYF.

J is TRBJ2-3 and V is TRBV30; TRBD2 aligns across 12 bases. From germline, CDR1 is GTSNPN and CDR2 SVGIG (reference sequence). The CDR3 covers 15 residues. The V and J ends lost 3 bases and 2 bases, in that order; junction bases with no gene match: 3. The CDR3 DNA sequence: TGTGCCTGGAGGCTAGCGGGGGGGATCACAGATACGCAGTATTTT. It encodes CAWRLAGGITDTQYF.

This chain links TRBV6-4 with TRBJ2-1, with D perhaps matching TRBD2 (6 bases). Trimming took 0 bases from V and 8 from J, leaving 14 bases between them. Germline V gene lookup returns CDR1 MRHNA and CDR2 SNTAGT. This CDR3 has 15 residues. In nucleotides, the CDR3 is TGTGCCAGCAGTGACTCGGAGGGGCAGAGCGATGAGCAGTTCTTC. This codes for CASSDSEGQSDEQFF.

Ten or more counts support this clone. V and J are TRBV4-1 and TRBJ1-6, with 7 bases identical to TRBD1. The CDR3 spans 15 residues. V trimming: 4 bases; J trimming: 9 bases; junction bases outside the gene matches: 9. Germline V CDR1 and CDR2: MGHRA, YSYEKL. The CDR3 DNA sequence: TGCGCCAGCAGCCTGGGAGTAGACAGGGTTTCACCCCTCCACTTT. This translates into CASSLGVDRVSPLHF.

This chain joins TRBV7-2 and TRBJ1-1; D ambiguous. Germline V CDR1 and CDR2: SGHTA, FQGNSA. This CDR3 contains 14 residues. Trimming removed 4 bases from V and 1 base from J, with 10 bases in between. The CDR3 nucleotides read TGTGCCAGCAGCTCACGACGAGGGAACACTGAAGCTTTCTTT. Protein: CASSSRRGNTEAFF.

The chain joins TRBV5-6 to TRBJ2-3; 11 bases map to TRBD1. The length of the CDR3 is 16 residues. Germline CDR1 and CDR2: SGHDT and YYEEEE. Trimming cost V 3 bases and J 2 bases; bases outside gene matches: 5. The CDR3 DNA reads as TGTGCCAGCAGCTCCGGGACAGGGGGTTTCACAGATACGCAGTATTTT. Amino acid sequence: CASSSGTGGFTDTQYF.

A few counts support this clone. The chain joins TRBV6-2 or TRBV6-3 to TRBJ2-1, with D possibly being TRBD2 (5 bases). There are 11 residues in the CDR3. Deletions cut 5 bases from V and 8 bases from J, with 7 bases between. The germline V gene encodes CDR1 MNHEY and CDR2 SVGEGT. Here the CDR3 DNA reads TGTGCCAGCAGTACTAGTCATGAGCAGTTCTTC. Its translation is CASSTSHEQFF.